The sequence of this T cell receptor (beta chain) was determined in a study of shared clonotypes between healthy human individuals. Study-wide findings and caveats: The study generally estimated greater richness for naive than memory subsets. Sequencing depth was a factor that was expected to affect clonotype sharing among donors. In a handful of donors, around 4.8% of naive CD4 clonotypes appeared in common. Relative to clonotypes present in all four donors, those not shared had lower generation probabilities.

Concerning this clone: Antigen: not known.

Terminally differentiated effector memory CD45RA+ cells were excluded by CCR7 positive selection of CD45RO-negative cells. Profiled with immunoSEQ multiplex PCR; TCRdb holds only in-frame clones, not every one. The sample records around 1.9 million clones, more than 85% being singletons. Sequencing was done on a sample of naive CD8+ T cells from PBMCs. The TCR sequence derives from a man aged 18 to 29 in good health. Some clones in this sample may be carry-over from other donors' samples.

CDR3 coding DNA: TGTGCCAGCAGTGAAGCCAGTCCTCGGCTCTATGAAAAACTGTTTTTT. It specifies CASSEASPRLYEKLFF. The V call is TRBV6-1, the J call TRBJ1-4, with no clear D. CDR3 length: 16 residues. Germline assignment: CDR1 MNHNS and CDR2 SASEGT. V lost 0 bases to trimming and J lost 6 bases, with 14 bases between them.